This T cell receptor beta chain comes out of a study of OX40 agonist ivuxolimab in advanced cancers. About the research overall: A mean age of around 66 years, range roughly 23 to 85, was recorded, and around 85% were male. Two patients with cutaneous melanoma and one with hepatocellular carcinoma, three in total, showed partial responses.

Notes on the study in general: At 0.1 to 3.0 mg/kg, clonal expansion of CD4+ and CD8+ blood T cells had occurred by week 6.

With regard to this clone: What it recognizes is unknown.

V shed 2 bases and J 1 base; nucleotides not matched to a gene: 5. Germline V gives CDR1 MNHNY, CDR2 SVGAGI (reference sequence). There are 15 residues in the CDR3. Here immunoSEQ multiplex PCR was the method, and the copy in TCRdb shows in-frame clones only, minus some. This table has 99,000 or so clones, roughly 94% appearing once. The sequence came from an adult with an advanced solid tumor such as melanoma, head and neck, liver or kidney cancer. This sequence joins TRBV6-6 and TRBJ2-7; 7 bases are a match to TRBD1. The input for sequencing was CD4+ or CD8+ T cells sorted from blood, taken in a trial of the OX40 agonist ivuxolimab. The CDR3 loop is CASSYRQGTSYEQYF. The CDR3 bases are TGTGCCAGCAGTTACAGACAGGGAACTTCCTACGAGCAGTACTTC.